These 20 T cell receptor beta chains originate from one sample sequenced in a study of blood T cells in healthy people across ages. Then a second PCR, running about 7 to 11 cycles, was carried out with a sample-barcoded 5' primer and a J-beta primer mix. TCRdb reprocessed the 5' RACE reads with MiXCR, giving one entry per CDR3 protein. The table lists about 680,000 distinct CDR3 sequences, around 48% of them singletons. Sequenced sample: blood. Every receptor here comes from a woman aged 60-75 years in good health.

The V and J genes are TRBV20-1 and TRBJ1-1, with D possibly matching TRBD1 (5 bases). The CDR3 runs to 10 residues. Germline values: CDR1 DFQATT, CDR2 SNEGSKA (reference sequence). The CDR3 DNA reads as TGCAGGGGGGTGGAATCGGAAGCTTTCTTT. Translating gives CRGVESEAFF.

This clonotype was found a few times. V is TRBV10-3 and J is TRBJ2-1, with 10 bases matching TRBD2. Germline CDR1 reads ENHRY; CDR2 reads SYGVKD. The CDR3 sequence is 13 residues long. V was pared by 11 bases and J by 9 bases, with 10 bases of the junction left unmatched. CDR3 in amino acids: CALGEREGREQFF. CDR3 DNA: TGTGCCCTCGGAGAGCGGGAGGGCCGTGAGCAGTTCTTC.

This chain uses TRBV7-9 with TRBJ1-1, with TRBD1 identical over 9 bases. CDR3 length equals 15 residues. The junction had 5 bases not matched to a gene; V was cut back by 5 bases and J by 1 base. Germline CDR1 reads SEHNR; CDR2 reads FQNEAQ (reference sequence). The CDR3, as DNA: TGTGCCAGCAGCCCACAGGGGGCGGGGAACACTGAAGCTTTCTTT. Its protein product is CASSPQGAGNTEAFF.

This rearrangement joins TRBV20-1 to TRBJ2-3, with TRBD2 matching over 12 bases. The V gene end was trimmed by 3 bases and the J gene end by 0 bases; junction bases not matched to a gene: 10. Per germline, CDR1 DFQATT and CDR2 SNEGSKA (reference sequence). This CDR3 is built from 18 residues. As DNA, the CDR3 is TGCAGTGCTAGTCCCACTAGCGGGAGGTCCCATAGCACAGATACGCAGTATTTT. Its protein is CSASPTSGRSHSTDTQYF.

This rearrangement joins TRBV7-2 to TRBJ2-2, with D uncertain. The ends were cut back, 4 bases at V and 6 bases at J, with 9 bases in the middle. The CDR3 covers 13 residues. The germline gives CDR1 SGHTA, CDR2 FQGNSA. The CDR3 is CASSYFWAGELFF. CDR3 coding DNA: TGTGCCAGCAGCTACTTTTGGGCCGGGGAGCTGTTTTTT.

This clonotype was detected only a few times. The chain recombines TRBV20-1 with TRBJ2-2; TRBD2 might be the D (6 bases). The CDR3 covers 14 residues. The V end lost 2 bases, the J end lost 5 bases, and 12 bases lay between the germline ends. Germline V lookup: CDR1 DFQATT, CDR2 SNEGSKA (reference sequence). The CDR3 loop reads CSARPLATTGELFF. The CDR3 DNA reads TGCAGTGCTAGACCCCTAGCGACAACCGGGGAGCTGTTTTTT.

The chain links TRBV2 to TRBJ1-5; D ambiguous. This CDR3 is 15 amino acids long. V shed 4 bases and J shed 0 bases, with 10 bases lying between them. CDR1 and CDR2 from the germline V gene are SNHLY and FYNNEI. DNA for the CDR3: TGTGCCAGCAGTGCTAGGATTTATAGCAATCAGCCCCAGCATTTT. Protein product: CASSARIYSNQPQHF.

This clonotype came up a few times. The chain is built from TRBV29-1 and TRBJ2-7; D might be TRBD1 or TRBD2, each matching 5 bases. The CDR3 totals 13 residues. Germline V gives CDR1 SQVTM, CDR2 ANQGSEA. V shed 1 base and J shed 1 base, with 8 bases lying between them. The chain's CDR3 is CSVEGRESYEQYF. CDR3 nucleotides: TGCAGCGTTGAAGGCAGGGAGTCCTACGAGCAGTACTTC.

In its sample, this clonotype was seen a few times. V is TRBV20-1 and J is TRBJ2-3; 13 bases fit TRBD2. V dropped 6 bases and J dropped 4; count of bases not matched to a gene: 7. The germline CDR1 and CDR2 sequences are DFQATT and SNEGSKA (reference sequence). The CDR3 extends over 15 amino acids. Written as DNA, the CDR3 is TGCAGTGCAGAGGGGACTAGCGGGATGCCAGATACGCAGTATTTT. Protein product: CSAEGTSGMPDTQYF.

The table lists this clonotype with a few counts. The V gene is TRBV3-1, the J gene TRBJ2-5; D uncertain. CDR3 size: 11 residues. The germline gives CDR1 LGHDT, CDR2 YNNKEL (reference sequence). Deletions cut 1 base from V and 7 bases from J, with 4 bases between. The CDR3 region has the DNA TGTGCCAGCAGCCAAGTGGGGACCCAGTACTTC. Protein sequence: CASSQVGTQYF.

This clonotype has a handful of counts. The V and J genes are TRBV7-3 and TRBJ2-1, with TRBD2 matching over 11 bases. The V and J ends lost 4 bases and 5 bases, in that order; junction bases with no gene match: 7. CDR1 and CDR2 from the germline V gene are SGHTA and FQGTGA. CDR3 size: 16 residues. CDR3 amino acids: CASSSRRLAGNNEQFF. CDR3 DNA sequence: TGTGCCAGCAGCTCCCGACGACTAGCGGGAAACAATGAGCAGTTCTTC. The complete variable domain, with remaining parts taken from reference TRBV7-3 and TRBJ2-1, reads GAGVSQTPSNKVTEKGKYVELRCDPISGHTALYWYRQSLGQGPEFLIYFQGTGAADDSGLPNDRFFAVRPEGSVSTLKIQRTERGDSAVYLCASSSRRLAGNNEQFFGPGTRLTVL.

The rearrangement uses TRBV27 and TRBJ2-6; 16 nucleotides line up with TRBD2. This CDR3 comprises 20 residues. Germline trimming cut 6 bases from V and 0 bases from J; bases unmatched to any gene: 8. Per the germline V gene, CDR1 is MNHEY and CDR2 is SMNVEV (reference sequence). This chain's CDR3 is CASSQGLAGGTLSGANVLTF. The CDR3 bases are TGTGCCAGCAGCCAGGGACTAGCGGGAGGGACCCTCTCTGGGGCCAACGTCCTGACTTTC.

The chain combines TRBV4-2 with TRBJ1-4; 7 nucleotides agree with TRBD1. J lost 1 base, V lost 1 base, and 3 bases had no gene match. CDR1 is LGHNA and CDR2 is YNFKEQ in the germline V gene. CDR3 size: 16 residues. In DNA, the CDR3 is TGTGCCAGCAGCCAAGTTAACAGGGGAACTAATGAAAAACTGTTTTTT. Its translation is CASSQVNRGTNEKLFF.

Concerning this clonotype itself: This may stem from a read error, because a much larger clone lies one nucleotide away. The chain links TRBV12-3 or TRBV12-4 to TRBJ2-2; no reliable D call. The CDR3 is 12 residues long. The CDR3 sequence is CASSYNTVELFF. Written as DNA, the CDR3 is TGTGCCAGCAGTTACAACACCGTGGAGCTGTTTTTT.

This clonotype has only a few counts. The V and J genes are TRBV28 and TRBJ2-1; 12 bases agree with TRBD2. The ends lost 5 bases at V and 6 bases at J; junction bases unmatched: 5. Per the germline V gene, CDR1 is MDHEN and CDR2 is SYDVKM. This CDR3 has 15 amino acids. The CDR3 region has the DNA TGTGCCAGCAGTCCGACTAGCGGGAGAATCAATGAGCAGTTCTTC. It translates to CASSPTSGRINEQFF.

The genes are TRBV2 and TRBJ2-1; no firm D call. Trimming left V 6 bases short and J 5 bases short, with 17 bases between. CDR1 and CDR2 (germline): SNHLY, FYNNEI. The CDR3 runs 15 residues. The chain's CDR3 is CASRTWTRAHNEQFF. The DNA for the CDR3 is TGTGCCAGCAGAACCTGGACCCGGGCCCACAATGAGCAGTTCTTC.

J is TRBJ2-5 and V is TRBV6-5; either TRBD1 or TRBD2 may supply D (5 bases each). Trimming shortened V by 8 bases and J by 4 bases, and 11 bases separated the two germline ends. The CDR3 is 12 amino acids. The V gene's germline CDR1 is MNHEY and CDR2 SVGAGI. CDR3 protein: CASRYGAETQYF. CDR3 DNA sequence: TGTGCCAGCCGATACGGGGCAGAGACCCAGTACTTC.

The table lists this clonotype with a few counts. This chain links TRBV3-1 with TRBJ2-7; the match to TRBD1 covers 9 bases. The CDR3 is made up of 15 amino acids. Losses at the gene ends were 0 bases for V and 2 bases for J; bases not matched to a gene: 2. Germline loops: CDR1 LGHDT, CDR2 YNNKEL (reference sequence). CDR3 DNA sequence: TGTGCCAGCAGCCAAGATGGGGACAGGGCCTACGAGCAGTACTTC. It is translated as CASSQDGDRAYEQYF.

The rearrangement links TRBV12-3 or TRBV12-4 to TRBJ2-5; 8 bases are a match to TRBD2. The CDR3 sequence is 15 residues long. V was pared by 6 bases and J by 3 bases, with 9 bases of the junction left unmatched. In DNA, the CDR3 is TGTGCCAGCAGCCCCGGGACTAGGAACGAAGAGACCCAGTACTTC. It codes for CASSPGTRNEETQYF.

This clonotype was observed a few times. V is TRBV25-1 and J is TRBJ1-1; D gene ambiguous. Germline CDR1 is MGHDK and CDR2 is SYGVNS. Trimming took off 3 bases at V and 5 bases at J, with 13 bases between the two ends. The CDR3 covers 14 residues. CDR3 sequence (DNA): TGTGCCAGCAGTGAGGTCCCCGGTTTGACTGAAGCTTTCTTT. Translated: CASSEVPGLTEAFF.